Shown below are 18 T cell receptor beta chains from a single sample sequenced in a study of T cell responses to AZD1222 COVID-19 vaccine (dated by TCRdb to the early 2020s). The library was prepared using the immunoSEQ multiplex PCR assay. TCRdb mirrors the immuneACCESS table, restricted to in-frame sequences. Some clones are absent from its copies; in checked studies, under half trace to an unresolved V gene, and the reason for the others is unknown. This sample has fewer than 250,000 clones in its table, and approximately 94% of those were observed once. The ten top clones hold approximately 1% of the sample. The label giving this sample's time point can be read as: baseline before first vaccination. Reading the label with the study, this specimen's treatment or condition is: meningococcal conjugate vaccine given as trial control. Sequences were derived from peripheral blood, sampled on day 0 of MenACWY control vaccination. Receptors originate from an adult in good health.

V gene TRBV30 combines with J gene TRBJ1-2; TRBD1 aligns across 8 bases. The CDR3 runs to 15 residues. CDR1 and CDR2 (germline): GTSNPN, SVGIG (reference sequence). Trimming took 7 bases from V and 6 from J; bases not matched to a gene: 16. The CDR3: CASPRGQGPSDGYTF. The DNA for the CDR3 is TGTGCCTCCCCCCGAGGACAGGGCCCAAGTGATGGCTACACCTTC. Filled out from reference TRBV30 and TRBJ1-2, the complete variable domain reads SQTIHQWPATLVQPVGSPLSLECTVEGTSNPNLYWYRQAAGRGLQLLFYSVGIGQISSEVPQNLSASRPQDRQFILSSKKLLLSDSGFYLCASPRGQGPSDGYTFGSGTRLTVV.

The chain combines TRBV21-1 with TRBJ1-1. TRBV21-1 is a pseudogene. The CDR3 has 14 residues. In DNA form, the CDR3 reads TGTGCCAGCAGCAAAGATAGGTCCGACACTGAAGCTTTCTTT. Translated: CASSKDRSDTEAFF.

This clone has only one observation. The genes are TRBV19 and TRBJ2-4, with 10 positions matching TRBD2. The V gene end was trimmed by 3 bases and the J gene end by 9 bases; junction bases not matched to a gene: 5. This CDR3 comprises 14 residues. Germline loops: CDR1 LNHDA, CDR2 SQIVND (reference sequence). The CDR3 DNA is TGTGCCAGTAGTATGGCTAGCGGGGGACTCATTCAGTACTTC. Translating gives CASSMASGGLIQYF.

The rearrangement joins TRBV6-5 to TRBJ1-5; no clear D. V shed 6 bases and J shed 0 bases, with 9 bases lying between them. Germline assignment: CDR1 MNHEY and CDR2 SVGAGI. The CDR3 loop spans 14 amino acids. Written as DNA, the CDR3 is TGTGCCAGCAGAGGGCGGGGTAGCAATCAGCCCCAGCATTTT. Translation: CASRGRGSNQPQHF.

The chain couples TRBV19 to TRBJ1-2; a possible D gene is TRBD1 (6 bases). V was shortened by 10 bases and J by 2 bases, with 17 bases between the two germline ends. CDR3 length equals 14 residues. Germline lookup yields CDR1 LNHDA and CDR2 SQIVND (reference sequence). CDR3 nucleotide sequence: TGTGCCACCACCCCAACAGGGCGGAACTATGGCTACACCTTC. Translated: CATTPTGRNYGYTF. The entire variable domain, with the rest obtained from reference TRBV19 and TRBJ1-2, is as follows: DGGITQSPKYLFRKEGQNVTLSCEQNLNHDAMYWYRQDPGQGLRLIYYSQIVNDFQKGDIAEGYSVSREKKESFPLTVTSAQKNPTAFYLCATTPTGRNYGYTFGSGTRLTVV.

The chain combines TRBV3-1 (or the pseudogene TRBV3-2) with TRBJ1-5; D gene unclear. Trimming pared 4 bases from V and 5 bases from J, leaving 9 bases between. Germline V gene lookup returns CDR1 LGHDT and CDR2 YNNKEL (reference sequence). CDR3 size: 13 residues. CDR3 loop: CASSLGRDQPQHF. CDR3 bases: TGTGCCAGCAGCCTGGGTAGGGATCAGCCCCAGCATTTT.

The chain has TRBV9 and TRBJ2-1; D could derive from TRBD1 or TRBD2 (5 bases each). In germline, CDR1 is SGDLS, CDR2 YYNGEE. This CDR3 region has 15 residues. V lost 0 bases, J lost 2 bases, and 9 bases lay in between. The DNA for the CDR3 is TGTGCCAGCAGCGTAGCAGGGACGGCCTACAATGAGCAGTTCTTC. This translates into CASSVAGTAYNEQFF.

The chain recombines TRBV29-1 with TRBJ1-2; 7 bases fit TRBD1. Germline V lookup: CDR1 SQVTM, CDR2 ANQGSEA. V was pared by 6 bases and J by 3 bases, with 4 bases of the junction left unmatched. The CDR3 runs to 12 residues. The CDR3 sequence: CSVTQGDYGYTF. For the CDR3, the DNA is TGCAGCGTGACCCAGGGGGACTATGGCTACACCTTC.

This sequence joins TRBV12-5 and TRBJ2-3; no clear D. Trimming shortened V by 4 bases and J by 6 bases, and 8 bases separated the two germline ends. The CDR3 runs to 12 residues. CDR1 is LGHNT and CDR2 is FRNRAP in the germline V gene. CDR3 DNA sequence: TGTGCTAGTGGTTCCCAGTATGATACGCAGTATTTT. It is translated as CASGSQYDTQYF.

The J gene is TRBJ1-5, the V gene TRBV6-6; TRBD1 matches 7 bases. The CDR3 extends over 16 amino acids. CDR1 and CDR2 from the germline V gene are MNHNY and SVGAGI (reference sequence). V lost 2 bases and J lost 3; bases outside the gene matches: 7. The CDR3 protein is CASSYLTGNPNQPQHF. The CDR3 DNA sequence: TGTGCCAGCAGTTACCTGACAGGGAACCCCAATCAGCCCCAGCATTTT.

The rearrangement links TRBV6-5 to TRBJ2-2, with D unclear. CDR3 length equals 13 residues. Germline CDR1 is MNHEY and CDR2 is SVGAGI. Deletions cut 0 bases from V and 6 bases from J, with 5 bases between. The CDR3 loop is CASSYSESGELFF. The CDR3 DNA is TGTGCCAGCAGTTACTCGGAGTCCGGGGAGCTGTTTTTT.

This chain's CDR3 is CASSSTENTEAFF. In DNA form, the CDR3 reads TGTGCCAGCAGTTCGACAGAAAACACTGAAGCTTTCTTT. V and J are TRBV28 and TRBJ1-1; tentatively, D is TRBD1 (5 bases). Trimming took off 4 bases at V and 2 bases at J, with 8 bases between the two ends. Germline lookup yields CDR1 MDHEN and CDR2 SYDVKM. The CDR3 is made up of 13 amino acids. Based on the CDR3 plus reference TRBV28 and TRBJ1-1, the full variable domain is DVKVTQSSRYLVKRTGEKVFLECVQDMDHENMFWYRQDPGLGLRLIYFSYDVKMKEKGDIPEGYSVSREKKERFSLILESASTNQTSMYLCASSSTENTEAFFGQGTRLTVV.

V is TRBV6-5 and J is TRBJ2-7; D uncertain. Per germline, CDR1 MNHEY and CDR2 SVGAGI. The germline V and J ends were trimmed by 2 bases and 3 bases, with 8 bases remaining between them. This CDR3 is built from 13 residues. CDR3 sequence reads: CASSYGVSYEQYF. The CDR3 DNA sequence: TGTGCCAGCAGTTACGGGGTAAGCTACGAGCAGTACTTC.

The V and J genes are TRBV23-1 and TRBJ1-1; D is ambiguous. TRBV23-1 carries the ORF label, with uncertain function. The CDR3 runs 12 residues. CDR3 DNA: TGCGCTCCTTCCAATAGGCGCCGGGGAGCTTTCTTT. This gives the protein CAPSNRRRGAFF.

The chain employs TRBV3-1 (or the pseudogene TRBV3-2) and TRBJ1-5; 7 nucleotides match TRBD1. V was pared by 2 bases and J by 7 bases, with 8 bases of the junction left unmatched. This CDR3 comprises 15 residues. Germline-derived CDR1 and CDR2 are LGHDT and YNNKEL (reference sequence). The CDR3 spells CASSQSPGGHQPQHF. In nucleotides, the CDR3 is TGTGCCAGCAGCCAATCCCCAGGGGGGCACCAGCCCCAGCATTTT.

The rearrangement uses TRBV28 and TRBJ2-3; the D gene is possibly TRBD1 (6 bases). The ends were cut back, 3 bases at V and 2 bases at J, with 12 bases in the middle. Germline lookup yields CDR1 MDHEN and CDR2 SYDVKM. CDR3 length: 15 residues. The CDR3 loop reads CASSFSHRDTDTQYF. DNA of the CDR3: TGTGCCAGCAGTTTCTCCCACAGGGACACAGATACGCAGTATTTT.

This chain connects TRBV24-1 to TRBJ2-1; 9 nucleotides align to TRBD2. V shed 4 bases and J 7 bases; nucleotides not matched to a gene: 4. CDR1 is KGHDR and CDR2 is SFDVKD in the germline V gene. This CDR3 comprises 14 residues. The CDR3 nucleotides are TGTGCCACCAGTGAGAGCGGGGGGTTAAATGAGCAGTTCTTC. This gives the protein CATSESGGLNEQFF.

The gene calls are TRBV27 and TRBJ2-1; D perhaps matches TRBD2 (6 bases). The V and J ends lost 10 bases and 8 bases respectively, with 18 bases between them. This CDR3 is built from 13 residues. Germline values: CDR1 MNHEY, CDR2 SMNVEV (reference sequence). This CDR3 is CATIRRGGDEQFF. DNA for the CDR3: TGTGCCACCATCAGACGCGGAGGGGATGAGCAGTTCTTC.